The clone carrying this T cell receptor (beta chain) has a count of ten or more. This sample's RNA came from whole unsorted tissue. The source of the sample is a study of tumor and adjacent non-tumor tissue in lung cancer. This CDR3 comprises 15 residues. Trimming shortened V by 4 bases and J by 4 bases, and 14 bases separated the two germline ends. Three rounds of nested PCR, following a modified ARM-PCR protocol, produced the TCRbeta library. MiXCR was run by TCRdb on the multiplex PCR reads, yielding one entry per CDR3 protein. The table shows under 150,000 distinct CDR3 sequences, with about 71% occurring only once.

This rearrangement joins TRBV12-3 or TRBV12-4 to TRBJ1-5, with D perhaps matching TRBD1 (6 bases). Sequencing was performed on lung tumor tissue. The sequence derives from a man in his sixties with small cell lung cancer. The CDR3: CASSSNRVFNQPQHF. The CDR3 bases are TGTGCCAGCAGTTCCAACAGGGTTTTTAATCAGCCCCAGCATTTT.